The 20 T cell receptor beta chains below all came from one sample that was sequenced in a study of PD-L1 blockade in urothelial cancer (dated by TCRdb to 2017 to 2019). The sample's time point label, decoded: peripheral blood 6 weeks after treatment start. Library method: the immunoSEQ multiplex PCR assay. This is the immuneACCESS table as TCRdb keeps it, with only in-frame sequences that have V and J called. A part of the clones is gone; compared with another copy, unresolved V genes explain less than half, and the rest is unexplained. The sample table shows about 43,000 clones, and about 83% are seen once. The ten top clones hold more than 12% of the sample. The sample in question was PBMCs, obtained around atezolizumab (anti-PD-L1) treatment. These receptors came from a man between 60 and 70 years old with urothelial cancer.

The chain links TRBV6-6 to TRBJ2-2, with no clear D. The CDR3 runs to 12 residues. Germline V gene lookup returns CDR1 MNHNY and CDR2 SVGAGI (reference sequence). Trimming took off 8 bases at V and 2 bases at J, with 6 bases between the two ends. The CDR3 bases are TGTGCCAGCGGCAGAAACACCGGGGAGCTGTTTTTT. This encodes CASGRNTGELFF.

This clone appeared once. This chain joins TRBV19 and TRBJ2-5; 12 bases agree with TRBD2. The CDR3 is 18 amino acids. Losses at the gene ends were 3 bases for V and 0 bases for J; bases not matched to a gene: 8. From germline, CDR1 is LNHDA and CDR2 SQIVND (reference sequence). The chain's CDR3 is CASSIYGTSGFYQETQYF. As DNA, the CDR3 is TGTGCCAGTAGTATTTACGGGACTAGCGGGTTCTACCAAGAGACCCAGTACTTC.

V gene TRBV6-5 combines with J gene TRBJ2-2; D remains ambiguous. Germline V lookup: CDR1 MNHEY, CDR2 SVGAGI. The CDR3 sequence is 16 residues long. Between the trimmed V and J ends, which lost 4 bases and 0 bases, there was a span of 12 bases. The CDR3 nucleotides are TGTGCCAGCAGTTCCAACCCCCGGGCGAACACCGGGGAGCTGTTTTTT. This codes for CASSSNPRANTGELFF.

This clone came up a few times. The chain employs TRBV30 and TRBJ1-6; perhaps TRBD1 as D (6 bases). In germline, CDR1 is GTSNPN, CDR2 SVGIG (reference sequence). The CDR3 is made up of 11 amino acids. With 2 bases removed from V and 11 bases from J, the gap between germline ends came to 7 bases. Here the CDR3 reads CAWSKGAPLHF. In DNA form, the CDR3 reads TGTGCCTGGAGTAAGGGGGCACCCCTCCACTTT. Looking up the rest from reference TRBV30 and TRBJ1-6 gives the full variable domain: SQTIHQWPATLVQPVGSPLSLECTVEGTSNPNLYWYRQAAGRGLQLLFYSVGIGQISSEVPQNLSASRPQDRQFILSSKKLLLSDSGFYLCAWSKGAPLHFGNGTRLTVT.

This clone occurred a few times. The rearrangement uses TRBV7-6 and TRBJ2-1; maybe TRBD1 (6 bases). The germline V gene has CDR1 SGHVS and CDR2 FNYEAQ. Trimming cost V 2 bases and J 4 bases, with 9 bases left between them. The CDR3 contains 14 residues. CDR3 amino acids: CASSLLQGYNEQFF. CDR3 sequence (DNA): TGTGCCAGCAGCTTACTACAGGGATACAATGAGCAGTTCTTC.

This clone has just a few counts. V usage is TRBV5-1 and J usage is TRBJ1-4, with 9 bases matching TRBD1. Germline assignment: CDR1 SGHRS and CDR2 YFSETQ. V lost 5 bases to trimming and J lost 4 bases; unmatched junction nucleotides: 6. The CDR3 is made up of 15 amino acids. Written as DNA, the CDR3 is TGCGCCAGCAGTGCACAGGGGGCGGTTAATGAAAAACTGTTTTTT. Translating it yields CASSAQGAVNEKLFF.

The chain is built from TRBV7-2 and TRBJ1-4; TRBD1 matches 7 bases. With V trimmed by 5 bases and J by 7 bases, 7 bases remained unmatched. Germline V gene data show CDR1 as SGHTA and CDR2 as FQGNSA. The CDR3 loop spans 14 amino acids. DNA for the CDR3: TGTGCCAGCAGCCACAGGGGATTAGGTGAAAAACTGTTTTTT. Translating gives CASSHRGLGEKLFF.

This clone was detected once. V gene TRBV25-1 combines with J gene TRBJ2-2; 10 nucleotides align to TRBD2. Germline CDR1 is MGHDK and CDR2 is SYGVNS. V trimming: 6 bases; J trimming: 7 bases; junction bases outside the gene matches: 5. The CDR3 loop spans 14 amino acids. In DNA form, the CDR3 reads TGTGCCAGCAGGGGAGCGGGGGGGGACGGGGAGCTGTTTTTT. This gives the protein CASRGAGGDGELFF.

The sample holds one count of this clone. The chain has TRBV28 and TRBJ1-2; 9 nucleotides match TRBD1. The ends lost 7 bases at V and 6 bases at J; junction bases unmatched: 3. The CDR3 sequence is 12 residues long. The V gene's germline CDR1 is MDHEN and CDR2 SYDVKM. The CDR3 region has the DNA TGTGCCAGCAAACAGGGGGCGGATGGCTACACCTTC. Translating gives CASKQGADGYTF.

This clone is a singleton in its sample. The rearrangement joins TRBV5-5 to TRBJ1-1; D is uncertain. The CDR3 runs to 14 residues. In germline, CDR1 is SGHKS, CDR2 YYEKEE (reference sequence). V lost 4 bases and J lost 1, with 11 bases in between. The CDR3 sequence is CASSTVAGNTEAFF. CDR3 DNA: TGTGCCAGCAGCACGGTTGCGGGGAACACTGAAGCTTTCTTT.

The rearrangement joins TRBV2 to TRBJ2-3, with 7 bases aligning to TRBD2. Germline lookup yields CDR1 SNHLY and CDR2 FYNNEI. With V trimmed by 5 bases and J by 2 bases, 7 bases remained unmatched. The CDR3 has 15 residues. CDR3 protein: CASSYRLAPTDTQYF. The CDR3 DNA reads as TGTGCCAGCAGTTACCGACTAGCCCCCACAGATACGCAGTATTTT.

The chain combines TRBV5-1 with TRBJ2-1; 10 bases are shared with TRBD2. The CDR3 has 19 residues. Germline CDR1 reads SGHRS; CDR2 reads YFSETQ. The V gene end was trimmed by 4 bases and the J gene end by 1 base; junction bases not matched to a gene: 14. The CDR3 region is CASSPTSGPIPSSYNEQFF. The DNA of the CDR3 is TGCGCCAGCAGCCCGACTAGCGGGCCTATACCTTCATCCTACAATGAGCAGTTCTTC.

The J gene is TRBJ2-5, the V gene TRBV28; 12 bases are a match to TRBD1. The CDR3 sequence is 14 residues long. Trimming cost V 7 bases and J 4 bases; bases outside gene matches: 4. CDR1 and CDR2 from the germline V gene are MDHEN and SYDVKM. CDR3 nucleotide sequence: TGTGCCAGCAAACCGGGACAGGGGGCAGAGACCCAGTACTTC. Residues: CASKPGQGAETQYF.

The chain has TRBV14 and TRBJ1-2, with D unclear. Germline V gene sequence: CDR1 SGHDN, CDR2 FVKESK. The CDR3 loop spans 12 amino acids. Trimming removed 4 bases from V and 8 bases from J, with 11 bases in between. This chain's CDR3 is CASSRVLGGYTF. The DNA of the CDR3 is TGTGCCAGCAGCCGGGTACTAGGAGGCTACACCTTC.

This clone showed up just once. The chain carries TRBV5-1 and TRBJ2-3; the match to TRBD2 covers 7 bases. Germline CDR1 reads SGHRS; CDR2 reads YFSETQ. The CDR3 is 17 residues long. V shed 0 bases and J 0 bases; nucleotides not matched to a gene: 7. CDR3 in DNA: TGCGCCAGCAGCTTGGCCGGACGGGGGGTTAGCACAGATACGCAGTATTTT. Its translation: CASSLAGRGVSTDTQYF.

The J gene is TRBJ2-1, the V gene TRBV14; D call uncertain. V was pared by 0 bases and J by 0 bases, with 9 bases between. This CDR3 has 16 amino acids. Germline CDR1 SGHDN, CDR2 FVKESK. The CDR3 bases are TGTGCCAGCAGCCAAGATTGGGCGAGCTCCTACAATGAGCAGTTCTTC. Its translation: CASSQDWASSYNEQFF.

CDR3 protein: CAWSLDRPSSGNTIYF. CDR3 sequence (DNA): TGTGCCTGGAGTTTGGACAGGCCAAGCTCTGGAAACACCATATATTTT. This chain joins TRBV30 and TRBJ1-3; TRBD1 matches 7 bases. The germline CDR1 and CDR2 sequences are GTSNPN and SVGIG (reference sequence). V gave up 2 bases and J gave up 0 bases; unmatched junction bases: 7. The CDR3 is made up of 16 amino acids.

The CDR3 is CASSLTDYSNQPQHF. DNA for the CDR3: TGTGCCAGCAGCCTAACAGATTATAGCAATCAGCCCCAGCATTTT. The chain links TRBV6-6 to TRBJ1-5; D is uncertain. The CDR3 spans 15 residues. V was clipped by 6 bases and J by 0 bases, with 12 bases between them. CDR1 is MNHNY and CDR2 is SVGAGI in the germline V gene (reference sequence).

The CDR3 spells CAISERGLVSGDTQYF. DNA of the CDR3: TGTGCCATCAGTGAACGGGGCTTGGTTAGCGGAGATACGCAGTATTTT. The genes are TRBV10-3 and TRBJ2-3, with a possible D match to TRBD2 (6 bases). V was shortened by 3 bases and J by 5 bases, with 18 bases between the two germline ends. Germline V gene lookup returns CDR1 ENHRY and CDR2 SYGVKD. This CDR3 spans 16 amino acids.

Only one count was recorded for this clone. The chain has TRBV27 and TRBJ1-4; 9 bases agree with TRBD1. Germline-derived CDR1 and CDR2 are MNHEY and SMNVEV (reference sequence). This CDR3 has 12 amino acids. The trim removed 8 bases at V and 10 bases at J, leaving 5 bases unmatched. CDR3 amino acids: CASADRGGKLFF. The CDR3 DNA follows: TGTGCCAGCGCGGACAGGGGAGGAAAACTGTTTTTT.